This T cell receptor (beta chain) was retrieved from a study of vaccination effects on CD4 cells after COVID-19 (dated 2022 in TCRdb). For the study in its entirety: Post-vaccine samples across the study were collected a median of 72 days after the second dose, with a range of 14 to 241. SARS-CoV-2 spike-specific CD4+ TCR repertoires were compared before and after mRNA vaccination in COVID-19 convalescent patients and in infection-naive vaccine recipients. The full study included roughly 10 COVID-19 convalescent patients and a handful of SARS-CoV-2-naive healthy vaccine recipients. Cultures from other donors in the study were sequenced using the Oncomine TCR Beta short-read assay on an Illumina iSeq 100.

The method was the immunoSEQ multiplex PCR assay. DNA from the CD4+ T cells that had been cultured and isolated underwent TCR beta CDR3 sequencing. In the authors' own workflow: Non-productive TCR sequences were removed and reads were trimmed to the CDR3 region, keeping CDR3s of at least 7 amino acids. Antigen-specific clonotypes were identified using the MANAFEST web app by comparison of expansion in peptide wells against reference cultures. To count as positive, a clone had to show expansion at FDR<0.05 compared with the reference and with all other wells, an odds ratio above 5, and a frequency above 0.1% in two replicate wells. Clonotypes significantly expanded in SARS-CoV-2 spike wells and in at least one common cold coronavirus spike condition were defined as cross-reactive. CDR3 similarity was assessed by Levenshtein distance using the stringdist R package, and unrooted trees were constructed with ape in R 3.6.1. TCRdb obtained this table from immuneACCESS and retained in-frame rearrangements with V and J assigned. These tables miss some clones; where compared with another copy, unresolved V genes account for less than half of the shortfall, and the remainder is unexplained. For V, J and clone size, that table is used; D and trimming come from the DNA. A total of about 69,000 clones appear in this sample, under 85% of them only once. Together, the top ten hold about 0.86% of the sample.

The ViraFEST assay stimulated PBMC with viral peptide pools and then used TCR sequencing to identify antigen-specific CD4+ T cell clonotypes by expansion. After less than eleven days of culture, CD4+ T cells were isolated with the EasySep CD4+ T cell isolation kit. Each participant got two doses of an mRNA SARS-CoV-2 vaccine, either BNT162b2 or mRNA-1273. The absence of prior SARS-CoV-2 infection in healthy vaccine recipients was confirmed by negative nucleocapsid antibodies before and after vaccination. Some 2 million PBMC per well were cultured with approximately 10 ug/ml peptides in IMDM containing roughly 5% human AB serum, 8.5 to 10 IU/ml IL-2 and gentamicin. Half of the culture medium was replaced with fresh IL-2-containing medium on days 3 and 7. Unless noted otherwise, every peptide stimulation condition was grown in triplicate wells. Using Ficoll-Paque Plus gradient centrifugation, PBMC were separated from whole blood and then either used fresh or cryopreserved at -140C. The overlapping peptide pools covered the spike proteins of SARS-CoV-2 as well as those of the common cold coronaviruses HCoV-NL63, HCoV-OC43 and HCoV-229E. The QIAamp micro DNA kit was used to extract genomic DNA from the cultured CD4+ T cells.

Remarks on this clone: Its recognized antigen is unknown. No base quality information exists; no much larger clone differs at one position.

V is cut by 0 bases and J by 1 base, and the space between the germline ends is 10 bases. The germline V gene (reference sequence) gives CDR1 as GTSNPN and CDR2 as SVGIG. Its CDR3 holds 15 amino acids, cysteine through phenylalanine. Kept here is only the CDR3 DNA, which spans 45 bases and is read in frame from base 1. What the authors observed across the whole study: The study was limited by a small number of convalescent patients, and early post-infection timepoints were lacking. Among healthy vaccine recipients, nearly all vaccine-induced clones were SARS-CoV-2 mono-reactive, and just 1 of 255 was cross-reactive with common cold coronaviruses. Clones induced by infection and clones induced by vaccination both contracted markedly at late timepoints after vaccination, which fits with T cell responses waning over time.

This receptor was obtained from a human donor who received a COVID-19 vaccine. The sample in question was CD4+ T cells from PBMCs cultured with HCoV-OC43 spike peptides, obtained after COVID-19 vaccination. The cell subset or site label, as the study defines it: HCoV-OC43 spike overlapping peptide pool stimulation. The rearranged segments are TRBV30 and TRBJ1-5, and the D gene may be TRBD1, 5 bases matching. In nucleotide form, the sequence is TGTGCCTGGAGTGTAGCAGGGCTCAGCAATCAGCCCCAGCATTTT. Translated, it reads CAWSVAGLSNQPQHF.